This passage covers 18 T cell receptor beta chains from one sample sequenced in a study of blood T cell repertoires in COVID-19. Method: immunoSEQ multiplex PCR; TCRdb's copy keeps in-frame clones and lacks some. The repertoire consists of around 140,000 clones, with around 87% occurring once and the leading ten covering approximately 9%. Sequencing used peripheral blood. The source is a woman aged 45-65 years with active or convalescent COVID-19.

As for this clone: The same CDR3 is also encoded by other DNA sequences in this sample. The rearrangement uses TRBV30 and TRBJ1-1; D remains unclear. V was pared by 0 bases and J by 2 bases, with 7 bases between. This CDR3 spans 13 amino acids. Germline CDR1 reads GTSNPN; CDR2 reads SVGIG (reference sequence). DNA of the CDR3: TGTGCCTGGAGTGTAAGAGAAAACACTGAAGCTTTCTTT. It is translated as CAWSVRENTEAFF. Looking up the rest from reference TRBV30 and TRBJ1-1 gives the full variable domain: SQTIHQWPATLVQPVGSPLSLECTVEGTSNPNLYWYRQAAGRGLQLLFYSVGIGQISSEVPQNLSASRPQDRQFILSSKKLLLSDSGFYLCAWSVRENTEAFFGQGTRLTVV.

The chain is built from TRBV4-3 and TRBJ2-5, with D possibly TRBD2 on 6 matching bases. Trimming took off 4 bases at V and 1 base at J, with 13 bases between the two ends. CDR3 size: 15 residues. CDR1 LGHNA and CDR2 YSLEER come from the germline V gene. The CDR3 here is CASSPQASVQETQYF. CDR3 sequence (DNA): TGCGCCAGCAGCCCTCAGGCTAGCGTCCAAGAGACCCAGTACTTC.

This chain joins TRBV30 and TRBJ1-1, with no clear D. The germline V gene encodes CDR1 GTSNPN and CDR2 SVGIG (reference sequence). V lost 3 bases and J lost 0, with 5 bases in between. This CDR3 is built from 12 residues. In nucleotides, the CDR3 is TGTGCCTGGAGAACTATGAACACTGAAGCTTTCTTT. Protein product: CAWRTMNTEAFF.

The CDR3: CATSRDSGQHEKLFF. Written as DNA, the CDR3 is TGTGCCACCAGCAGAGATTCGGGACAGCATGAAAAACTGTTTTTT. The gene calls are TRBV15 and TRBJ1-4; 7 bases match TRBD1. The germline gives CDR1 LNHNV, CDR2 YYDKDF (reference sequence). V was clipped by 0 bases and J by 6 bases; unmatched bases: 4. The CDR3 loop spans 15 amino acids.

In DNA form, the CDR3 reads TGTGCCAGTAGTCAGGGGGCCCAGCCCCAGCATTTT. This codes for CASSQGAQPQHF. The genes are TRBV19 and TRBJ1-5; TRBD1 aligns across 8 bases. After removal of 5 bases from V and 7 bases from J, the junction contained 1 base not matched to a gene. Germline CDR1 is LNHDA and CDR2 is SQIVND (reference sequence). CDR3 length equals 12 residues.

The chain uses TRBV7-9 and TRBJ2-3, with TRBD1 matching 8 bases. CDR1 and CDR2 from the germline V gene are SEHNR and FQNEAQ (reference sequence). The CDR3 totals 12 residues. V was pared by 5 bases and J by 9 bases, with 4 bases of the junction left unmatched. As DNA, the CDR3 is TGTGCCAGCAGCACCCAGGGGGCAACGCAGTATTTT. This gives the protein CASSTQGATQYF. Filled out from reference TRBV7-9 and TRBJ2-3, the complete variable domain reads DTGVSQNPRHKITKRGQNVTFRCDPISEHNRLYWYRQTLGQGPEFLTYFQNEAQLEKSRLLSDRFSAERPKGSFSTLEIQRTEQGDSAMYLCASSTQGATQYFGPGTRLTVL.

The chain joins TRBV7-9 to TRBJ1-4, with a weak D call TRBD1 (6 bases). Trimming took off 5 bases at V and 5 bases at J, with 12 bases between the two ends. The CDR3 spans 14 residues. The germline CDR1 and CDR2 sequences are SEHNR and FQNEAQ (reference sequence). The DNA of the CDR3 is TGTGCCAGCAGCCTCAGGACAGAGAATGAAAAACTGTTTTTT. Encoded protein: CASSLRTENEKLFF.

The J gene is TRBJ1-2, the V gene TRBV21-1; TRBD1 is the table's D call, not checked against the DNA. TRBV21-1 corresponds to a pseudogene. CDR3 size: 17 residues. Here the CDR3 DNA reads TGTGCCAGCAGCAAGTGTGAGCCTTCCCGAACAGGGTATGGCTACACCTTC. The encoded protein is CASSKCEPSRTGYGYTF.

The J gene is TRBJ2-1, the V gene TRBV5-1; TRBD1 is a possible D gene (5 bases). The V end was cut by 0 bases, the J end by 5 bases, with 9 bases between. Germline V gene sequence: CDR1 SGHRS, CDR2 YFSETQ. The CDR3 consists of 14 residues. Written as DNA, the CDR3 is TGCGCCAGCAGCTTGGATGCCAGGGACAATGAGCAGTTCTTC. Translated, it gives CASSLDARDNEQFF.

This rearrangement joins TRBV5-4 to TRBJ1-1; a weak D match, TRBD1 (6 bases). The CDR3 is made up of 13 amino acids. Per the germline V gene, CDR1 is SGHNT and CDR2 is YYREEE (reference sequence). V lost 0 bases and J lost 6, with 9 bases in between. The CDR3 bases are TGTGCCAGCAGCTTGGCCGGGGGGCCTGAAGCTTTCTTT. Its protein is CASSLAGGPEAFF.

V is TRBV5-5 and J is TRBJ1-3, with TRBD1 matching over 7 bases. The trim removed 4 bases at V and 0 bases at J, leaving 13 bases unmatched. This CDR3 is built from 18 residues. Looked up from germline, CDR1 is SGHKS and CDR2 is YYEKEE (reference sequence). CDR3: CASSALPDRDYSGNTIYF. The CDR3 nucleotides read TGTGCCAGCAGCGCGTTACCAGACAGGGATTACTCTGGAAACACCATATATTTT.

The chain links TRBV5-6 to TRBJ2-7; TRBD1 matches 7 bases. Per the germline V gene, CDR1 is SGHDT and CDR2 is YYEEEE. The length of the CDR3 is 13 residues. With 6 bases clipped from V and 3 bases from J, the junction kept 6 bases outside the gene matches. CDR3 sequence (DNA): TGTGCCAGCAAACACAGGGGTCTCTACGAGCAGTACTTC. Amino acids: CASKHRGLYEQYF.

This sequence joins TRBV11-2 and TRBJ2-2, with TRBD2 identical over 8 bases. Germline V gene sequence: CDR1 SGHAT, CDR2 FQNNGV. Trimming cost V 0 bases and J 6 bases; bases outside gene matches: 12. This CDR3 has 18 residues. The chain's CDR3 is CASSLDRSAGVISGELFF. The CDR3 bases are TGTGCCAGCAGCTTAGATCGGTCAGCGGGAGTCATCTCCGGGGAGCTGTTTTTT.

Here the CDR3 reads CASSQNSPDTQYF. Written as DNA, the CDR3 is TGCGCCAGCAGCCAAAACAGCCCAGATACGCAGTATTTT. The chain uses TRBV4-1 and TRBJ2-3, with no clear D. The CDR3 is 13 amino acids. The V end lost 2 bases, the J end lost 4 bases, and 7 bases lay between the germline ends. CDR1 is MGHRA and CDR2 is YSYEKL in the germline V gene.

The genes are TRBV28 and TRBJ2-1, with 12 positions matching TRBD2. There are 19 residues in the CDR3. Germline V gives CDR1 MDHEN, CDR2 SYDVKM. Trimming cost V 5 bases and J 6 bases; bases outside gene matches: 17. CDR3 in DNA: TGTGCCAGCAGTCTCGAAACTAGCGGGAGGTTTTTGTGGCGCAATGAGCAGTTCTTC. Translated: CASSLETSGRFLWRNEQFF.

This rearrangement joins TRBV30 to TRBJ1-2; D gene ambiguous. The CDR3 spans 14 residues. Trimming pared 3 bases from V and 4 bases from J, leaving 15 bases between. CDR1 is GTSNPN and CDR2 is SVGIG in the germline V gene (reference sequence). The CDR3 spells CAWRRSGGIYGYTF. The CDR3 DNA is TGTGCCTGGAGAAGGTCCGGCGGAATCTATGGCTACACCTTC.

This chain uses TRBV11-3 with TRBJ2-5; TRBD1 agrees at 7 bases. Germline CDR1 and CDR2: SGHNT and YENEEA. The V segment lost 5 bases and the J segment 5 bases; nucleotides outside the gene matches: 11. This CDR3 has 15 amino acids. The CDR3 region is CASSPRQGVTETQYF. The CDR3 bases are TGTGCCAGCAGCCCTAGACAGGGAGTTACGGAGACCCAGTACTTC.

The V gene is TRBV12-3 or TRBV12-4, the J gene TRBJ2-5, with 8 bases that match TRBD1. CDR3 length: 13 residues. Trimming took 4 bases from V and 3 from J; bases not matched to a gene: 1. Written as DNA, the CDR3 is TGTGCCAGCAGTTCGACAGGGGAAGAGACCCAGTACTTC. Its translation: CASSSTGEETQYF.